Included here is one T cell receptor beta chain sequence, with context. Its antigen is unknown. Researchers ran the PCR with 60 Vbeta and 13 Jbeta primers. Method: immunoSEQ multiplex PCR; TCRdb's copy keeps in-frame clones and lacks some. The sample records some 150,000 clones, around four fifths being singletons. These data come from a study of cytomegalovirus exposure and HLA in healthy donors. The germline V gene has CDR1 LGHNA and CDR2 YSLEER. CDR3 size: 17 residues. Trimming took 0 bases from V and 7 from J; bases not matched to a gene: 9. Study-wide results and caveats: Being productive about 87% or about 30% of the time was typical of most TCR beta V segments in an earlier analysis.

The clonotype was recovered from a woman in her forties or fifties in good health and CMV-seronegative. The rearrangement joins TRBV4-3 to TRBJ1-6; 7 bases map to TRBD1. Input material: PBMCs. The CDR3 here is CASSQDIGRGWNSPLHF. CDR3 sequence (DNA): TGCGCCAGCAGCCAAGATATCGGCAGGGGGTGGAATTCACCCCTCCACTTT.